These 26 T cell receptor beta chains share one sample of origin, sequenced in a study of radiation and T cells in renal cell carcinoma. As for time point: blood 2 weeks post-SBRT. The treatment denotes: 15 Gy SBRT to primary tumor, nephrectomy 4 weeks later. Sequenced by immunoSEQ multiplex PCR; TCRdb stores in-frame clones only, minus some. The sample records about 120,000 clones, about 81% being singletons. The sample here was blood, taken from a patient whose treatment included radiotherapy and nephrectomy. These receptors came from a man aged 45-60 years with renal cell carcinoma.

The V gene is TRBV2, the J gene TRBJ2-5; D uncertain. Deletions cut 6 bases from V and 3 bases from J, with 5 bases between. Germline V CDR1 and CDR2: SNHLY, FYNNEI. The CDR3 length is 11 residues. The CDR3 region has the DNA TGTGCCAGCAGGGTCGAAGAGACCCAGTACTTC. Encoded protein: CASRVEETQYF.

The gene calls are TRBV4-2 and TRBJ1-4; D might be TRBD1 (5 bases). The germline V gene encodes CDR1 LGHNA and CDR2 YNFKEQ. V was shortened by 1 base and J by 4 bases, with 16 bases between the two germline ends. This CDR3 is built from 17 residues. The CDR3 sequence: CASSQAVGDEFNEKLFF. The DNA of the CDR3 is TGTGCCAGCAGCCAAGCTGTCGGGGACGAATTTAATGAAAAACTGTTTTTT.

This clone was recorded only once. This sequence joins TRBV6-6 and TRBJ1-6; 9 bases are a match to TRBD1. The V gene's germline CDR1 is MNHNY and CDR2 SVGAGI (reference sequence). The V and J ends lost 9 bases and 6 bases, in that order; junction bases with no gene match: 3. The length of the CDR3 is 13 residues. The CDR3 region is CASRGQGNSPLHF. The CDR3 DNA reads as TGTGCCAGTCGGGGACAGGGTAATTCACCCCTCCACTTT.

The chain couples TRBV6-5 to TRBJ1-2; D gene unclear. Between the trimmed V and J ends, which lost 2 bases and 4 bases, there was a span of 14 bases. CDR1 MNHEY and CDR2 SVGAGI come from the germline V gene. The CDR3 has 15 amino acids. The CDR3 DNA follows: TGTGCCAGCAGTTACCGCCGTAATAGTCCCTATGGCTACACCTTC. This gives the protein CASSYRRNSPYGYTF.

The rearrangement joins TRBV10-3 to TRBJ2-2; 11 bases agree with TRBD2. Germline lookup yields CDR1 ENHRY and CDR2 SYGVKD. This CDR3 is 17 amino acids long. V lost 4 bases and J lost 1; bases outside the gene matches: 5. In nucleotides, the CDR3 is TGTGCCATCAGTGGGACTAGCGGGTCTAGGAACACCGGGGAGCTGTTTTTT. This translates into CAISGTSGSRNTGELFF.

In nucleotides, the CDR3 is TGTGCCAGCAGCTTAGAGGGGGATGGCTACACCTTC. Protein product: CASSLEGDGYTF. This chain joins TRBV11-2 and TRBJ1-2; possible D gene TRBD1, 5 bases. Germline assignment: CDR1 SGHAT and CDR2 FQNNGV. V was pared by 0 bases and J by 6 bases, with 5 bases between. This CDR3 is 12 amino acids long.

The CDR3, as DNA: TGTGCCAGCAGCTCAGGGGTCATCGATACGCAGTATTTT. It yields the protein CASSSGVIDTQYF. The chain employs TRBV7-9 and TRBJ2-3; D may be TRBD1 (6 bases). V lost 4 bases and J 6 bases, leaving 11 bases between the germline ends. The CDR3 covers 13 residues. Germline CDR1 is SEHNR and CDR2 is FQNEAQ (reference sequence).

This clone was seen a few times. The V gene is TRBV9, the J gene TRBJ2-3; 8 bases map to TRBD1. This CDR3 contains 16 residues. V trimming: 2 bases; J trimming: 3 bases; junction bases outside the gene matches: 8. The germline V gene encodes CDR1 SGDLS and CDR2 YYNGEE. CDR3 in DNA: TGTGCCAGCAGCGTTTCCACAGGGGGGTGGACAGATACGCAGTATTTT. It is translated as CASSVSTGGWTDTQYF.

As to this clone: Other nucleotide sequences from this sample produce the same CDR3. V gene TRBV9 combines with J gene TRBJ2-5; 12 bases map to TRBD2. With 2 bases clipped from V and 1 base from J, the junction kept 3 bases outside the gene matches. Germline CDR1 and CDR2: SGDLS and YYNGEE. The CDR3 totals 16 residues. The CDR3 bases are TGTGCCAGCAGCGTTCTAGCGGGGGGGCTCCAAGAGACCCAGTACTTC. This encodes CASSVLAGGLQETQYF.

This clone was seen just once. This chain links TRBV5-4 with TRBJ2-3, with 11 bases identical to TRBD2. This CDR3 contains 17 residues. The J segment lost 6 bases and the V segment lost 3 bases, leaving 12 bases of the junction unmatched. From germline, CDR1 is SGHNT and CDR2 YYREEE (reference sequence). Written as DNA, the CDR3 is TGTGCCAGCAGCTCTACTAGCGGGGGAAATGGTGGGGATACGCAGTATTTT. Its protein product is CASSSTSGGNGGDTQYF.

The chain links TRBV19 to TRBJ1-4; no reliable D call. Germline V CDR1 and CDR2: LNHDA, SQIVND (reference sequence). Deletions cut 4 bases from V and 5 bases from J, with 20 bases between. This CDR3 contains 17 residues. The CDR3 loop is CASSTQLPMRANEKLFF. CDR3 DNA sequence: TGTGCCAGTAGTACCCAACTACCGATGAGGGCCAATGAAAAACTGTTTTTT.

This chain connects TRBV30 to TRBJ1-3, with D hard to call. CDR3 length: 13 amino acids. V was shortened by 0 bases and J by 7 bases, with 10 bases between the two germline ends. CDR1 GTSNPN and CDR2 SVGIG come from the germline V gene (reference sequence). This chain's CDR3 is CAWSVSRGNTIYF. CDR3 nucleotides: TGTGCCTGGAGTGTAAGCCGAGGGAACACCATATATTTT.

The V call is TRBV6-6, the J call TRBJ1-5, with 8 bases fitting TRBD1. The V and J ends lost 5 bases and 6 bases, in that order; junction bases with no gene match: 9. Germline V gene sequence: CDR1 MNHNY, CDR2 SVGAGI (reference sequence). This CDR3 has 15 amino acids. CDR3 amino acids: CASSTGQGLGQPQHF. The DNA of the CDR3 is TGTGCCAGCAGTACCGGACAGGGCCTTGGTCAGCCCCAGCATTTT.

This chain uses TRBV5-5 with TRBJ1-1; D not certain. This CDR3 is 14 amino acids long. V lost 1 base, J lost 1 base, and 8 bases lay in between. Germline V gene lookup returns CDR1 SGHKS and CDR2 YYEKEE (reference sequence). In DNA, the CDR3 is TGTGCCAGCAGCTTGTTCTCGGGGAACACTGAAGCTTTCTTT. Translation gives CASSLFSGNTEAFF.

The rearrangement links TRBV27 to TRBJ1-2, with TRBD1 as a possible D gene (5 bases). Trimming left V 0 bases short and J 4 bases short, with 9 bases between. This CDR3 has 14 amino acids. Germline CDR1 is MNHEY and CDR2 is SMNVEV (reference sequence). The CDR3 region has the DNA TGTGCCAGCAGTTTATCGTGGGGGAGCTATGGCTACACCTTC. Its protein product is CASSLSWGSYGYTF.

The V call is TRBV30, the J call TRBJ2-5; 8 bases agree with TRBD1. Germline V gene lookup returns CDR1 GTSNPN and CDR2 SVGIG (reference sequence). With V trimmed by 3 bases and J by 5 bases, 8 bases remained unmatched. CDR3 size: 14 residues. The CDR3 DNA reads as TGTGCCTGGAGCACACTCCGGGACAGGGAGACCCAGTACTTC. It translates to CAWSTLRDRETQYF.

This clone was counted only a few times. The V and J genes are TRBV2 and TRBJ2-5, with 7 positions matching TRBD1. The end of the DNA fits TRBJ2-7 better, so the J call may be wrong. Per germline, CDR1 SNHLY and CDR2 FYNNEI. This CDR3 comprises 13 residues. The CDR3 is CAITGTDSYEQYF. For the CDR3, the DNA is TGTGCCATAACCGGGACAGACTCCTACGAGCAGTACTTC.

V is TRBV5-4 and J is TRBJ2-7; 9 positions match TRBD1. Per the germline V gene, CDR1 is SGHNT and CDR2 is YYREEE (reference sequence). The CDR3 is made up of 15 amino acids. With V trimmed by 2 bases and J by 4 bases, 7 bases remained unmatched. The CDR3 loop reads CASSFYGQGTYEQYF. The CDR3 DNA sequence: TGTGCCAGCAGCTTTTATGGACAGGGGACGTACGAGCAGTACTTC.

The count of this clone is one. CDR3 nucleotide sequence: TGTGCCAGCAGCCCACGACAGGTACCCTACGAGCAGTACTTC. It is translated as CASSPRQVPYEQYF. V gene TRBV7-2 combines with J gene TRBJ2-7; the D gene is possibly TRBD1 (6 bases). The V end lost 5 bases, the J end lost 2 bases, and 13 bases lay between the germline ends. The CDR3 runs to 14 residues. Germline values: CDR1 SGHTA, CDR2 FQGNSA.

In nucleotides, the CDR3 is TGCGCCAGCAGCCCTGAACCAGGACAGGCTCTAAGGCGGCTAATTGAAACTGAAGCTTTCTTT. It translates to CASSPEPGQALRRLIETEAFF. The chain employs TRBV5-1 and TRBJ1-1; 7 positions agree with TRBD1. The CDR3 is 21 amino acids. CDR1 and CDR2 (germline): SGHRS, YFSETQ. The V and J ends lost 4 bases and 5 bases, in that order; junction bases with no gene match: 29.

This clone has just a few counts. This chain uses TRBV2 with TRBJ1-5, with a tentative D call TRBD1 (6 bases). Trimming took off 9 bases at V and 0 bases at J, with 12 bases between the two ends. Germline CDR1 SNHLY, CDR2 FYNNEI. The CDR3 has 14 amino acids. CDR3 sequence reads: CASETGYSNQPQHF. The CDR3 DNA is TGTGCCAGTGAGACAGGTTATAGCAATCAGCCCCAGCATTTT.

There are a few counts of this clone. The chain is built from TRBV6-1 and TRBJ1-2; tentative D call: TRBD1 (5 bases). Germline V gives CDR1 MNHNS, CDR2 SASEGT. V lost 7 bases, J lost 3 bases, and 15 bases lay in between. This CDR3 is built from 14 residues. The DNA for the CDR3 is TGTGCCAGCACCGGGACCGCCTGGGACTATGGCTACACCTTC. Translation gives CASTGTAWDYGYTF.

This clone was counted a few times. The chain links TRBV1 to TRBJ2-2. TRBV1 is a pseudogene. The CDR3 sequence is 15 residues long. CDR3 sequence (DNA): TGCACCAGCAGTCACCTGGTATTTCACACCGGGGAGCTGTTTTTT. Translating gives CTSSHLVFHTGELFF.

The rearrangement joins TRBV29-1 to TRBJ1-2; D ambiguous. CDR1 is SQVTM, CDR2 ANQGSEA, per germline. This CDR3 has 11 residues. Trimming left V 3 bases short and J 8 bases short, with 10 bases between. For the CDR3, the DNA is TGCAGCGTTGATTCCGGGAACGGCTACACCTTC. Translated: CSVDSGNGYTF.

The rearrangement uses TRBV7-9 and TRBJ1-2, with a tentative D call TRBD1 (5 bases). Germline V gene data show CDR1 as SEHNR and CDR2 as FQNEAQ (reference sequence). This CDR3 is built from 13 residues. The germline V and J ends were trimmed by 3 bases and 8 bases, with 13 bases remaining between them. The CDR3 region has the DNA TGTGCCAGCAGCTTTAGGGGCGGCCGCGGCTACACCTTC. This codes for CASSFRGGRGYTF.

This CDR3 is CALPRSPAGTEGNEQFF. The CDR3 bases are TGTGCCCTCCCTCGAAGTCCGGCGGGGACGGAGGGCAATGAGCAGTTCTTC. This chain links TRBV30 with TRBJ2-1, with a tentative D call TRBD2 (6 bases). The CDR3 contains 17 residues. The germline V gene encodes CDR1 GTSNPN and CDR2 SVGIG (reference sequence). Trimming cost V 8 bases and J 6 bases, with 29 bases left between them.